Sequencing of this TCR beta chain was carried out in a study of T-cell memory formation after mild COVID-19. MiXCR, run by TCRdb on the 5' RACE reads, gives a single entry per CDR3 protein. This sample yields approximately 500,000 distinct CDR3 sequences, of which nearly 25% are seen a single time; around 13% belongs to the top ten. The sequenced sample was PBMCs or a T cell subset sorted from them (not recorded which). The TCR was taken from an adult woman who had mild COVID-19 (a few samples of this study predate the infection). Cell type and time point are not known.

CDR3 loop: CASSPPSGLIEQFF. CDR3 DNA sequence: TGTGCCAGCTCACCACCATCAGGGTTAATTGAGCAGTTCTTC. V and J are TRBV18 and TRBJ2-1; a weak D match, TRBD1 (5 bases). This CDR3 has 14 amino acids. Germline lookup yields CDR1 KGHSH and CDR2 LQKENI. The V end lost 0 bases, the J end lost 9 bases, and 12 bases lay between the germline ends.